These 26 T cell receptor beta chains were all obtained from the same sample, sequenced in a study of T-cell reconstitution after alpha-beta-depleted transplantation in children. For TCRbeta, the library was prepared with unique molecular identifiers. TCRdb re-called the PCR reads through MiXCR, storing one row per CDR3 protein. The table includes more than 550,000 distinct CDR3 sequences, over 9.5% detected once. The sequences come from PBMCs from the stem cell graft donor, collected from the stem cell graft. All receptors come from a human donor who donated a stem cell graft to a child with acute myeloid leukemia.

The chain is built from TRBV5-6 and TRBJ2-1; D not resolved. CDR3 length: 15 residues. The germline CDR1 and CDR2 sequences are SGHDT and YYEEEE. Trimming took 3 bases from V and 7 from J, leaving 17 bases between them. The CDR3 is CASSWSRPARNEQFF. In DNA form, the CDR3 reads TGTGCCAGCAGCTGGAGTAGACCAGCGCGGAATGAGCAGTTCTTC.

There are many counts of this clonotype. The CDR3: CASGSAGEQYF. CDR3 DNA sequence: TGTGCCAGCGGGAGTGCGGGGGAGCAGTACTTC. The chain recombines TRBV3-1 with TRBJ2-7; weak D call: TRBD2 (6 bases). V lost 8 bases and J 7 bases, leaving 12 bases between the germline ends. Germline CDR1 is LGHDT and CDR2 is YNNKEL (reference sequence). This CDR3 spans 11 amino acids.

The chain couples TRBV9 to TRBJ2-4; 8 nucleotides agree with TRBD2. Per germline, CDR1 SGDLS and CDR2 YYNGEE. This CDR3 spans 16 amino acids. Trimming took 3 bases from V and 0 from J; bases not matched to a gene: 5. CDR3 region: CASSDTSGLAKNIQYF. CDR3 coding DNA: TGTGCCAGCAGCGACACTAGCGGACTAGCCAAAAACATTCAGTACTTC.

The V call is TRBV20-1, the J call TRBJ1-2; D possibly corresponds to TRBD1 (6 bases). Germline V gene lookup returns CDR1 DFQATT and CDR2 SNEGSKA (reference sequence). This CDR3 contains 16 residues. V dropped 5 bases and J dropped 5 bases, with 24 bases sitting between them. The CDR3, as DNA: TGCAGTGCTCTTACCCTCCTGAGGGGGTCCAAATATGGCTACACCTTC. Its translation is CSALTLLRGSKYGYTF.

This clonotype was recorded many times. The rearrangement joins TRBV6-1 to TRBJ2-5; 12 nucleotides line up with TRBD2. The CDR3 contains 15 residues. CDR1 and CDR2 from the germline V gene are MNHNS and SASEGT. Trimming removed 5 bases from V and 0 bases from J; junction bases left unmatched: 1. DNA of the CDR3: TGTGCCAGCAGTCTAGCGGGAGGGTACCAAGAGACCCAGTACTTC. This encodes CASSLAGGYQETQYF.

This rearrangement joins TRBV27 to TRBJ2-1; weak D call: TRBD1 (6 bases). This CDR3 region has 16 residues. Trimming shortened V by 4 bases and J by 4 bases, and 17 bases separated the two germline ends. Germline assignment: CDR1 MNHEY and CDR2 SMNVEV (reference sequence). The CDR3, as DNA: TGTGCCAGCAGTTCGATTAACTTACAGGGTTACAATGAGCAGTTCTTC. This gives the protein CASSSINLQGYNEQFF.

The V call is TRBV9, the J call TRBJ2-3, with D perhaps TRBD1 or TRBD2 (5 bases each). V lost 3 bases and J lost 0, with 11 bases in between. CDR1 and CDR2 from the germline V gene are SGDLS and YYNGEE. The CDR3 is made up of 15 amino acids. The CDR3 coding sequence is TGTGCCAGCAGCGGACCGGGACCAAGCACAGATACGCAGTATTTT. Amino acid sequence: CASSGPGPSTDTQYF.

This clonotype was detected only a few times. The J gene is TRBJ2-3, the V gene TRBV29-1; D remains unclear. Germline CDR1 reads SQVTM; CDR2 reads ANQGSEA. V was clipped by 3 bases and J by 0 bases, with 10 bases between them. The length of the CDR3 is 14 residues. The CDR3 region has the DNA TGCAGCGTTGATTGGCGTTCTAGCACAGATACGCAGTATTTT. Residues: CSVDWRSSTDTQYF.

This clonotype has only a few counts. V gene TRBV6-2 or TRBV6-3 combines with J gene TRBJ2-3; TRBD2 agrees at 7 bases. Germline V gene data show CDR1 as MNHEY and CDR2 as SVGEGT. The CDR3 runs to 15 residues. V trimming: 6 bases; J trimming: 5 bases; junction bases outside the gene matches: 11. The CDR3 loop reads CASRPNFIAGDTQYF. CDR3 sequence (DNA): TGTGCCAGCAGACCTAACTTTATAGCGGGAGATACGCAGTATTTT.

This clonotype occurred a few times. The V call is TRBV4-2, the J call TRBJ2-4, with 9 bases matching TRBD2. Germline lookup yields CDR1 LGHNA and CDR2 YNFKEQ. This CDR3 has 17 residues. V trimming: 0 bases; J trimming: 0 bases; junction bases outside the gene matches: 3. CDR3 region: CASSQETSGLAKNIQYF. Here the CDR3 DNA reads TGTGCCAGCAGCCAAGAGACTAGCGGACTAGCCAAAAACATTCAGTACTTC.

V gene TRBV5-1 combines with J gene TRBJ2-2, with 13 bases that match TRBD2. V shed 0 bases and J 7 bases; nucleotides not matched to a gene: 3. CDR3 length: 16 amino acids. Germline V gene lookup returns CDR1 SGHRS and CDR2 YFSETQ. The DNA for the CDR3 is TGCGCCAGCAGCTTGGGGACTAGCGGGAGAAACGGGGAGCTGTTTTTT. It translates to CASSLGTSGRNGELFF.

The sample holds many counts of this clonotype. This chain links TRBV5-1 with TRBJ2-3; 10 bases align to TRBD2. Trimming removed 1 base from V and 4 bases from J; junction bases left unmatched: 12. The V gene's germline CDR1 is SGHRS and CDR2 YFSETQ. The CDR3 is 18 residues long. CDR3 loop: CASSLRGVTSGIPDTQYF. The CDR3 DNA reads TGCGCCAGCAGCTTGAGGGGCGTAACTAGCGGGATCCCAGATACGCAGTATTTT.

This rearrangement joins TRBV5-1 to TRBJ1-2; D may be TRBD1 (5 bases). V gave up 3 bases and J gave up 7 bases, with 10 bases separating them. Germline V lookup: CDR1 SGHRS, CDR2 YFSETQ. The length of the CDR3 is 12 residues. The CDR3 protein is CASSSARGGYTF. For the CDR3, the DNA is TGCGCCAGCAGCTCCGCAAGGGGTGGCTACACCTTC. The variable domain in full, with the rest retrieved from reference TRBV5-1 and TRBJ1-2, is KAGVTQTPRYLIKTRGQQVTLSCSPISGHRSVSWYQQTPGQGLQFLFEYFSETQRNKGNFPGRFSGRQFSNSRSEMNVSTLELGDSALYLCASSSARGGYTFGSGTRLTVV.

This clonotype was picked up many times. The chain links TRBV5-8 to TRBJ1-4; TRBD1 is a possible D gene (5 bases). Looked up from germline, CDR1 is SGHTS and CDR2 is YDEGEE. This CDR3 has 17 residues. The V gene lost 1 base and the J gene lost 0 bases, with 13 bases spanning the gap. CDR3 residues: CASSLKRGGSTNEKLFF. The CDR3 DNA sequence: TGTGCCAGCAGCTTGAAGAGGGGAGGATCAACTAATGAAAAACTGTTTTTT.

This clonotype was observed a handful of times. The CDR3: CAWSVPGPWYGYTF. CDR3 nucleotide sequence: TGTGCCTGGAGTGTACCAGGCCCTTGGTATGGCTACACCTTC. The chain carries TRBV30 and TRBJ1-2; no clear D gene. Germline V gene lookup returns CDR1 GTSNPN and CDR2 SVGIG (reference sequence). Trimming took 0 bases from V and 5 from J, leaving 13 bases between them. This CDR3 has 14 residues.

The V and J genes are TRBV20-1 and TRBJ2-1; TRBD2 might be the D (6 bases). The CDR3 extends over 13 amino acids. Germline CDR1 and CDR2: DFQATT and SNEGSKA (reference sequence). CDR3 sequence: CSRLRSGSNEQFF. The DNA for the CDR3 is TGCAGCCGACTGAGAAGCGGGTCGAATGAGCAGTTCTTC.

The table lists this clonotype with many counts. V and J are TRBV12-3 or TRBV12-4 and TRBJ2-2; D ambiguous. The length of the CDR3 is 14 residues. V shed 3 bases and J shed 0 bases, with 5 bases lying between them. CDR3 loop: CASSLIPNTGELFF. The CDR3 DNA follows: TGTGCCAGCAGTTTGATTCCGAACACCGGGGAGCTGTTTTTT.

This chain links TRBV30 with TRBJ2-1; the D gene is possibly TRBD1 (5 bases). The CDR3 consists of 15 residues. V lost 0 bases and J lost 5, with 14 bases in between. Germline values: CDR1 GTSNPN, CDR2 SVGIG (reference sequence). The CDR3 nucleotides are TGTGCCTGGAGTGTACTGGGGCAGGTCAACAATGAGCAGTTCTTC. The encoded protein is CAWSVLGQVNNEQFF. Based on the CDR3 plus reference TRBV30 and TRBJ2-1, the full variable domain is SQTIHQWPATLVQPVGSPLSLECTVEGTSNPNLYWYRQAAGRGLQLLFYSVGIGQISSEVPQNLSASRPQDRQFILSSKKLLLSDSGFYLCAWSVLGQVNNEQFFGPGTRLTVL.

On this clonotype: Germline and junction disagree at one end, which may indicate a read error. The V call is TRBV7-3, the J call TRBJ2-3; either TRBD1 or TRBD2 may supply D (5 bases each). Germline CDR1 and CDR2: SGHTA and FQGTGA. This CDR3 region has 15 residues. CDR3 sequence reads: CASSFSPTTTDTQFF. The DNA for the CDR3 is TGTGCCAGCAGCTTCAGCCCGACTACGACAGATACGCAGTTTTTT.

This clonotype was picked up many times. The chain joins TRBV29-1 to TRBJ2-5, with D possibly matching TRBD2 (5 bases). From germline, CDR1 is SQVTM and CDR2 ANQGSEA. The CDR3 extends over 14 amino acids. V lost 1 base to trimming and J lost 7 bases, with 16 bases between them. The CDR3, as DNA: TGCAGCGTTGAAGGGGCGAGACTACCAGGGACCCAGTACTTC. Its protein is CSVEGARLPGTQYF.

The CDR3 loop reads CASRETSGTYEQYF. The DNA of the CDR3 is TGTGCCAGCAGGGAAACTAGCGGAACCTACGAGCAGTACTTC. The chain carries TRBV12-3 or TRBV12-4 and TRBJ2-7, with 8 bases aligning to TRBD2. CDR3 length: 14 amino acids. With 6 bases clipped from V and 2 bases from J, the junction kept 6 bases outside the gene matches.

The V and J genes are TRBV19 and TRBJ1-1; perhaps TRBD1 as D (6 bases). CDR3 length equals 13 residues. CDR1 is LNHDA, CDR2 SQIVND, per germline (reference sequence). Trimming cost V 5 bases and J 4 bases, with 11 bases left between them. CDR3 in DNA: TGTGCCAGTAGTGCCGGGACACTCACTGAAGCTTTCTTT. As protein: CASSAGTLTEAFF.

This chain uses TRBV20-1 with TRBJ2-1; TRBD2 matches 8 bases. Germline assignment: CDR1 DFQATT and CDR2 SNEGSKA (reference sequence). Trimming took 3 bases from V and 15 from J; bases not matched to a gene: 10. The CDR3 is made up of 12 amino acids. CDR3: CSASVLAGGPFF. The CDR3 DNA is TGCAGTGCTAGCGTGTTGGCGGGAGGCCCGTTCTTC.

At least ten counts were recorded for this clonotype. This sequence joins TRBV20-1 and TRBJ2-5; D is possibly TRBD1 (6 bases). Trimming cost V 6 bases and J 1 base, with 12 bases left between them. Germline CDR1 DFQATT, CDR2 SNEGSKA (reference sequence). This CDR3 is built from 13 residues. The CDR3 protein is CSAGRTVQETQYF. The CDR3 DNA follows: TGCAGTGCCGGGCGGACAGTCCAAGAGACCCAGTACTTC.

This clonotype was seen many times. The chain is built from TRBV15 and TRBJ2-5, with D perhaps matching TRBD2 (6 bases). Trimming removed 0 bases at V and 4 bases at J, with 15 bases between. Germline loops: CDR1 LNHNV, CDR2 YYDKDF (reference sequence). The CDR3 has 16 residues. The CDR3 bases are TGTGCCACCAGCAGAGAGATCGGAGGGAATGGAGAGACCCAGTACTTC. Amino acid sequence: CATSREIGGNGETQYF.

The chain combines TRBV5-1 with TRBJ2-3, with TRBD2 identical over 8 bases. CDR1 is SGHRS and CDR2 is YFSETQ in the germline V gene. CDR3 length equals 17 residues. Unmatched junction bases numbered 13, after V lost 5 bases and J lost 2 bases. As DNA, the CDR3 is TGCGCCAGCAGATCGACGGGGGGGCACTACTCCACAGATACGCAGTATTTT. It specifies CASRSTGGHYSTDTQYF.